The rows below give T cell receptor beta chains drawn from one sample of a study of beta chain features in type 1 diabetes. TCRdb's table, derived via immunoSEQ multiplex PCR, lists solely in-frame clones and lacks some. The table includes under 500,000 clones, about 29% detected once. Input material: naive CD4+ T cells from blood. The receptors stem from a man aged 18 to 30 in good health. CDR3s include the opening cysteine and the closing phenylalanine or tryptophan.

>TRBV20-1|TRBJ2-1
CSAVLALEQFF
>TRBV9|TRBJ2-3
CASSVSLTSTDTQYF
>TRBV5-1|TRBJ2-5
CASSKREYQETQYF
>TRBV7-2|TRBJ2-6
CASRYTLDANVLTF
>TRBV18|TRBJ1-2
CASSPRLAESRGYTF
>TRBV12-5|TRBJ2-7
CASGLVTAEQYF
>TRBV29-1|TRBJ2-7
CSVGWGAGEQYF
>TRBV4-2|TRBJ1-4
CASSQHRLGATTKNEKLFF
>TRBV9|TRBJ2-1
CASSASGRADREQFF
>TRBV5-1|TRBJ2-7
CASSSDRGSYEQYF
>TRBV19|TRBJ2-1
CASSTWPSGSLRQFF
>TRBV27|TRBJ2-1
CASRSRTDAFNEQFF
>TRBV5-8|TRBJ1-2
CASSLPYYGYTF
>TRBV11-2|TRBJ2-7
CASSLAYGRGTYEQYF
>TRBV29-1|TRBJ1-1
CSVDPGQGARVGEAFF
>TRBV10-3|TRBJ2-3
CAISDRAHGADTQYF
>TRBV7-9|TRBJ2-7
CASSKRGGDYEQYF
>TRBV5-1|TRBJ2-3
CASSLSDRTDTQYF
>TRBV30|TRBJ2-7
CAWSSLAGGEQYF
>TRBV23-1|TRBJ1-5
CASSQNQGAENQPQHF
>TRBV7-7|TRBJ2-5
CASSLGTTQETQYF
>TRBV29-1|TRBJ2-3
CSVAAAERGGTQYF
>TRBV30|TRBJ2-7
CAWRRTGGTYEQYF
>TRBV29-1|TRBJ2-1
CSVALGDEQFF
>TRBV19|TRBJ1-5
CASSIVDQPQHF
>TRBV5-1|TRBJ2-1
CASSSGGTRVNEQFF
>TRBV2|TRBJ2-2
CASKFPNTGELFF
>TRBV5-6|TRBJ2-7
CASSKVDRENEQYF
>TRBV15|TRBJ2-1
CATSPPRNEQFF
>TRBV9|TRBJ2-1
CASSVASGRSYNEQFF
>TRBV23-1|TRBJ1-1
CASSEPRGVLNTEAFF
>TRBV28|TRBJ2-1
CASSLGYNEQFF
>TRBV2|TRBJ1-1
CASSRVNTEAFF
>TRBV30|TRBJ1-2
CAWRGTGQLYGYTF
>TRBV5-4|TRBJ2-1
CASSDASGNNEQFF
>TRBV29-1|TRBJ2-7
CSLHRTSGSYEQYF
>TRBV5-1|TRBJ2-7
CASSPPGRPYEQYF
>TRBV29-1|TRBJ2-3
CSVDITSTDTQYF
>TRBV10-3|TRBJ2-1
CAVRGLPDNEQFF
>TRBV7-8|TRBJ2-5
CASSLDSQETQYF
>TRBV7-2|TRBJ2-2
CASSPGGGELFF
>TRBV5-6|TRBJ2-4
CASSSDKGQRSF
>TRBV28|TRBJ2-5
CASSFIDPPRSETQYF
>TRBV13|TRBJ2-3
CASSLISERDTQYF
>TRBV4-1|TRBJ2-4
CASSHELAGRDIQYF
>TRBV9|TRBJ1-1
CASSVVGANTEAFF
>TRBV7-2|TRBJ2-3
CASSPGLAGPSTDTQYF
>TRBV4-3|TRBJ1-4
CASSLSGKLFF
>TRBV29-1|TRBJ2-5
CSARLAGGPRETQYF
>TRBV7-9|TRBJ2-7
CASSLSGGRMSYEQYF
>TRBV29-1|TRBJ2-1
CSVDGLAGVDEQFF
>TRBV29-1|TRBJ2-3
CSQSTSGSTQYF
>TRBV6-5|TRBJ2-1
CASSYSRGNNEQFF
>TRBV5-6|TRBJ2-7
CASSLLSSYEQYF
>TRBV4-3|TRBJ2-3
CASSQLLSRDTQYF
>TRBV13|TRBJ2-5
CASSLYEAGGGETQYF
>TRBV4-1|TRBJ2-5
CASSQAQGPPQETQYF
>TRBV7-2|TRBJ1-1
CASSLAQGVDTEAFF